This TCR beta chain was recorded in a study of technical replicates of blood from a few donors. Trimming took off 2 bases at V and 9 bases at J, with 20 bases between the two ends. The CDR3 runs to 15 residues. CDR1 MDHEN and CDR2 SYDVKM come from the germline V gene. Clones were sequenced by immunoSEQ multiplex PCR, and TCRdb holds only the in-frame ones, with some missing. The sample has 75,000 to 95,000 clones, under 95% seen once. The receptor comes from a human donor in good health. The chain employs TRBV28 and TRBJ2-7; possibly TRBD1 for D (6 bases). Input material: T cells isolated from PBMCs. DNA for the CDR3: TGTGCCAGCAGTTTAGAAGGGACATTAGGTAACATGCAGTACTTC. This sequence encodes CASSLEGTLGNMQYF.